The clone carrying this T cell receptor beta chain has just a few counts. Its antigen remains unknown. These data are taken from a study of T cells in Graves' hyperthyroidism and ophthalmopathy. Amplified regions were TCR beta CDR3 sequences from RNA transcripts. First-round RT-PCR of the TCR CDR3 relied on the HTBI primer set. TCRdb passed the multiplex PCR reads through MiXCR, listing each CDR3 protein once. The sample has hundreds of thousands of distinct CDR3 sequences, less than 20% seen once. The CDR3 is 15 residues long. Study-wide results and limits: Through a model of 13 V-J features, ophthalmopathy was separated from stable hyperthyroidism.

Sequencing was done on a sample of blood. This receptor was taken from a man aged 35-49 years with Graves' ophthalmopathy. The chain carries TRBV3-2 and TRBJ2-7; TRBD1, the D gene given by the table, was not confirmed from the DNA. TRBV3-2 is a pseudogene. The CDR3 bases are TGTGCCAGCAGCCAAGGGCTCCGGGTGGTTTACGAGCAGTACTTC. This codes for CASSQGLRVVYEQYF.